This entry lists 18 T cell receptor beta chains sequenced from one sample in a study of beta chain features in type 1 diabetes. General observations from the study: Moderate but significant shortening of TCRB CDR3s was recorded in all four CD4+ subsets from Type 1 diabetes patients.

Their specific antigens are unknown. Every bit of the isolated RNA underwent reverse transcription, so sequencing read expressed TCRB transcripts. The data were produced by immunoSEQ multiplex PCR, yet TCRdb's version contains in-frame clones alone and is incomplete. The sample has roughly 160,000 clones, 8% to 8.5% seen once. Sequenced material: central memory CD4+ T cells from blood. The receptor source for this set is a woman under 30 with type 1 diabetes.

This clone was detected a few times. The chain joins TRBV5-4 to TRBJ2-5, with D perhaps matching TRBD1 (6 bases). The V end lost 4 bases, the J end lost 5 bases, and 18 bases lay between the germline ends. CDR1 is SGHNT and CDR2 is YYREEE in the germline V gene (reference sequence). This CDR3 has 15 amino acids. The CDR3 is CASSPQGQARETQYF. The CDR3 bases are TGTGCCAGCAGCCCCCAGGGGCAGGCCAGGGAGACCCAGTACTTC.

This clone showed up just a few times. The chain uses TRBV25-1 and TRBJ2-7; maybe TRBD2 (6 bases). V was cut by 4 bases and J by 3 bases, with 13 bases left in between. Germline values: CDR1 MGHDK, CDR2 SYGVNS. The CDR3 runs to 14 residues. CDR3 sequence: CASSGDWGLYEQYF. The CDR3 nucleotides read TGTGCCAGCAGTGGAGACTGGGGACTCTACGAGCAGTACTTC.

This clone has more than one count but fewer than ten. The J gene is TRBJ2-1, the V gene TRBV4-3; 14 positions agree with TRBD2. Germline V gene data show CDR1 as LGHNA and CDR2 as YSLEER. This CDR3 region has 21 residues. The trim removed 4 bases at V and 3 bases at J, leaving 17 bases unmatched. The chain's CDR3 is CASSPRLAGGELVANYNEQFF. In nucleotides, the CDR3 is TGCGCCAGCAGCCCCCGACTAGCGGGAGGGGAATTGGTTGCAAACTACAATGAGCAGTTCTTC.

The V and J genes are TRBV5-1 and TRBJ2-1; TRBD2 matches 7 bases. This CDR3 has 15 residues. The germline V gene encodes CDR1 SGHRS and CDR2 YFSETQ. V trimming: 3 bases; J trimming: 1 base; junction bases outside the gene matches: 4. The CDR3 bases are TGCGCCAGCAGCTCGACGGGGGGTTCCTACAATGAGCAGTTCTTC. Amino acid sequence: CASSSTGGSYNEQFF.

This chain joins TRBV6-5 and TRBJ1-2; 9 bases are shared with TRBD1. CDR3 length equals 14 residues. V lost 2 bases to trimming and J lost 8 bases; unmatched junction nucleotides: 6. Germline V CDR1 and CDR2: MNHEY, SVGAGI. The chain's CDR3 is CASSYGGTGTGYTF. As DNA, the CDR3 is TGTGCCAGCAGTTACGGGGGGACAGGGACCGGCTACACCTTC.

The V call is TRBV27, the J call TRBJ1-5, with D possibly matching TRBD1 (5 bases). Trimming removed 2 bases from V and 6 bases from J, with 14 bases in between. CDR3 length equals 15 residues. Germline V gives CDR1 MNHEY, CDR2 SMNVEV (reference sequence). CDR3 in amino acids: CASSLLYRGLQPQHF. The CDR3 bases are TGTGCCAGCAGTTTACTATATAGGGGTCTTCAGCCCCAGCATTTT.

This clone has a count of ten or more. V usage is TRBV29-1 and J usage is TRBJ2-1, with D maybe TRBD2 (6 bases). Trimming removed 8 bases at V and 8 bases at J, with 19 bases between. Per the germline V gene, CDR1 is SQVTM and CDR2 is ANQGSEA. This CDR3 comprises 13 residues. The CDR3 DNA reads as TGCAGCTCTCAAAGGGAGGTGGGATATGAGCAGTTCTTC. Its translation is CSSQREVGYEQFF.

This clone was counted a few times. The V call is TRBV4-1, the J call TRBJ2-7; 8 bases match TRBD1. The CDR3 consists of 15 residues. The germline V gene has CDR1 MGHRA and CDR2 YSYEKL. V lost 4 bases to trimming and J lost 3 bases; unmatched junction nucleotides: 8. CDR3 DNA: TGCGCCAGCAGCCCGTCTCGGGGACAGGTCTACGAGCAGTACTTC. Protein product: CASSPSRGQVYEQYF.

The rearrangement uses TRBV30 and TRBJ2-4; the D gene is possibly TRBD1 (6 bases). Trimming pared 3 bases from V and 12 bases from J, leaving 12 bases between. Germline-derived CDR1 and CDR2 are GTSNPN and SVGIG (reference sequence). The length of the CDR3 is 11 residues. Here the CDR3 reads CAWSRDNGQYF. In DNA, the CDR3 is TGTGCCTGGAGCCGGGACAATGGTCAGTACTTC.

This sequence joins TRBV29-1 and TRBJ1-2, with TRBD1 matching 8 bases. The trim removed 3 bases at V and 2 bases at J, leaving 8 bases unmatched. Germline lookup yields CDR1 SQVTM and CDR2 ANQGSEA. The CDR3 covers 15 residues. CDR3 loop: CSVDEGWTGNYGYTF. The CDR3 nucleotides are TGCAGCGTTGATGAGGGTTGGACAGGGAACTATGGCTACACCTTC.

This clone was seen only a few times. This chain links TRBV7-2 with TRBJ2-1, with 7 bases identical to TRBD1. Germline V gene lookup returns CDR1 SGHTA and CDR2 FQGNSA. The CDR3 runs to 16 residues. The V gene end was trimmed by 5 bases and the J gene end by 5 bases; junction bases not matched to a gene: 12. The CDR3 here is CASSPRSGTANNEQFF. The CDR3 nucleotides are TGTGCCAGCAGCCCGCGATCCGGGACAGCCAACAATGAGCAGTTCTTC.

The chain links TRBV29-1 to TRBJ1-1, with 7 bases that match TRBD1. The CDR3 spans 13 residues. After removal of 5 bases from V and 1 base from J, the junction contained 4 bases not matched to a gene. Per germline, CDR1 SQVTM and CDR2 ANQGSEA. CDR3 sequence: CSVHGTANTEAFF. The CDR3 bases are TGCAGCGTTCACGGGACAGCGAACACTGAAGCTTTCTTT. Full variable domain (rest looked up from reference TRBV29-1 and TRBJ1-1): SAVISQKPSRDICQRGTSLTIQCQVDSQVTMMFWYRQQPGQSLTLIATANQGSEATYESGFVIDKFPISRPNLTFSTLTVSNMSPEDSSIYLCSVHGTANTEAFFGQGTRLTVV.

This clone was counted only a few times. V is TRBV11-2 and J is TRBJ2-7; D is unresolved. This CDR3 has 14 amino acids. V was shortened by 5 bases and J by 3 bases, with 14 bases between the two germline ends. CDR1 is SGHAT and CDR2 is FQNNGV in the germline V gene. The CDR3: CASSPDNLHYEQYF. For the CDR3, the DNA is TGTGCCAGCAGCCCTGACAACCTACACTACGAGCAGTACTTC.

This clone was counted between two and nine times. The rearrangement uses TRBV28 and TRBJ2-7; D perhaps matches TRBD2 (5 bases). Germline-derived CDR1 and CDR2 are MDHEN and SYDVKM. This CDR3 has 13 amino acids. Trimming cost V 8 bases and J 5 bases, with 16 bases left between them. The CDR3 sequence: CASQIPASHEQYF. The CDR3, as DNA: TGTGCCAGCCAGATCCCAGCTAGCCACGAGCAGTACTTC.

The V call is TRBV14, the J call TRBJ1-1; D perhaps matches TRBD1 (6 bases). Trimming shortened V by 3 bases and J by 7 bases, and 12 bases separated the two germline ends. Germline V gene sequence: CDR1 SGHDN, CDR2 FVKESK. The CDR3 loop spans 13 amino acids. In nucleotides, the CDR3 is TGTGCCAGCAGCCATGAACTACAGGGTGAAGCTTTCTTT. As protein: CASSHELQGEAFF.

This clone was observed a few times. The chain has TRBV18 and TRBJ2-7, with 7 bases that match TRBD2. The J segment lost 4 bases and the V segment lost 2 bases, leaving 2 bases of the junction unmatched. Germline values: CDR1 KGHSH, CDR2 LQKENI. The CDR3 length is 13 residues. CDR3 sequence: CASSPGLGYEQYF. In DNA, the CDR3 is TGTGCCAGCTCACCAGGACTAGGATACGAGCAGTACTTC.

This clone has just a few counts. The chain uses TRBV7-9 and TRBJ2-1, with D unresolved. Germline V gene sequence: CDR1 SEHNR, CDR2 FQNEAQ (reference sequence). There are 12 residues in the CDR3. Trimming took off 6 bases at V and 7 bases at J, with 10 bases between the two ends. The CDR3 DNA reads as TGTGCCAGCAGACTTCAGGCGAATGAGCAGTTCTTC. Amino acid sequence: CASRLQANEQFF. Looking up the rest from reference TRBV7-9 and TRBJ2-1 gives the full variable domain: DTGVSQNPRHKITKRGQNVTFRCDPISEHNRLYWYRQTLGQGPEFLTYFQNEAQLEKSRLLSDRFSAERPKGSFSTLEIQRTEQGDSAMYLCASRLQANEQFFGPGTRLTVL.

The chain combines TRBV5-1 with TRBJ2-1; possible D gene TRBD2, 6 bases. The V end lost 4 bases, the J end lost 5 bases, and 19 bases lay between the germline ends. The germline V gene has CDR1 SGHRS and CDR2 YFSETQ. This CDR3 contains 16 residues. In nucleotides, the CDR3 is TGCGCCAGCAGCCAGGATGGACTACCCACGAACAATGAGCAGTTCTTC. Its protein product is CASSQDGLPTNNEQFF.